The 25 T cell receptor beta chains listed next were all sequenced from one sample in a study of T cells in Graves' hyperthyroidism and ophthalmopathy. Amplified TCR beta CDR3 regions derived from RNA transcripts. Carried out on the TCR CDR3, a first-round RT-PCR used the HTBI primer set. TCRdb used MiXCR to reprocess the multiplex PCR reads, holding one entry per CDR3 protein. The sample includes 140,000 or so distinct CDR3 sequences, 22% of them seen just once. Material: blood. All receptors come from a woman aged 45-60 years with Graves' hyperthyroidism that later progressed to Graves' ophthalmopathy.

This clonotype appeared many times. The rearrangement joins TRBV28 to TRBJ1-1; the match to TRBD1 covers 7 bases. CDR1 is MDHEN, CDR2 SYDVKM, per germline. CDR3 length: 16 residues. The junction had 17 bases not matched to a gene; V was cut back by 8 bases and J by 5 bases. CDR3 in amino acids: CASHERTGARGTEAFF. In nucleotides, the CDR3 is TGTGCCAGCCATGAGAGAACAGGGGCTAGGGGAACTGAAGCTTTCTTT.

This clonotype was seen repeatedly, ten times or more. This sequence joins TRBV20-1 and TRBJ2-3; D possibly matches TRBD1 or TRBD2 (6 bases each). In germline, CDR1 is DFQATT, CDR2 SNEGSKA (reference sequence). The V and J ends lost 5 bases and 6 bases respectively, with 12 bases between them. This CDR3 has 12 amino acids. CDR3 sequence (DNA): TGCAGTGCTTCGGGGGCCCCGGATACGCAGTATTTT. Protein sequence: CSASGAPDTQYF.

This rearrangement joins TRBV27 to TRBJ2-3; weak D call: TRBD1 (6 bases). Between the trimmed V and J ends, which lost 8 bases and 5 bases, there was a span of 23 bases. Germline V gene lookup returns CDR1 MNHEY and CDR2 SMNVEV (reference sequence). The CDR3 runs 16 residues. The CDR3 loop is CASRITGPLFLDTQYF. The DNA for the CDR3 is TGTGCCAGCCGAATAACAGGGCCCCTATTTCTAGATACGCAGTATTTT.

This clonotype was observed at least ten times. This chain uses TRBV28 with TRBJ2-1, with a possible D match to TRBD2 (6 bases). Per the germline V gene, CDR1 is MDHEN and CDR2 is SYDVKM. CDR3 length equals 15 residues. V lost 3 bases to trimming and J lost 3 bases, with 12 bases between them. The CDR3 nucleotides read TGTGCCAGCAGTTTTAGAGGGACTCACTACAATGAGCAGTTCTTC. Protein: CASSFRGTHYNEQFF.

The sample holds one count of this clonotype. The chain recombines TRBV3-1 with TRBJ2-7; 7 nucleotides match TRBD1. The ends lost 3 bases at V and 1 base at J; junction bases unmatched: 6. The CDR3 runs 15 residues. Germline V gene sequence: CDR1 LGHDT, CDR2 YNNKEL (reference sequence). CDR3 residues: CASSHPDRVSYEQYF. CDR3 coding DNA: TGTGCCAGCAGCCACCCCGACAGGGTGTCCTACGAGCAGTACTTC.

This clonotype has a count of ten or more. The chain is built from TRBV30 and TRBJ2-3; 10 bases are shared with TRBD2. CDR1 is GTSNPN, CDR2 SVGIG, per germline (reference sequence). Losses at the gene ends were 3 bases for V and 0 bases for J; bases not matched to a gene: 0. This CDR3 comprises 14 residues. The CDR3 region has the DNA TGTGCCTGGAGGACTAGCGGGAGCACAGATACGCAGTATTTT. Its protein product is CAWRTSGSTDTQYF.

The chain carries TRBV4-1 and TRBJ1-3; no clear D gene. Germline loops: CDR1 MGHRA, CDR2 YSYEKL. The CDR3 runs 15 residues. V lost 0 bases and J 0 bases, leaving 6 bases between the germline ends. The CDR3 here is CASSQDWGSGNTIYF. The CDR3 bases are TGCGCCAGCAGCCAAGACTGGGGCTCTGGAAACACCATATATTTT.

This clonotype occurred many times. This chain uses TRBV5-1 with TRBJ1-1; 7 nucleotides match TRBD1. The CDR3 contains 17 residues. The germline V gene has CDR1 SGHRS and CDR2 YFSETQ. V lost 3 bases, J lost 1 base, and 12 bases stayed unmatched. The CDR3 spells CASSSQNQGGPNTEAFF. For the CDR3, the DNA is TGCGCCAGCAGCTCTCAAAACCAGGGGGGACCGAACACTGAAGCTTTCTTT.

In this sample, this clonotype turned up many times. The chain carries TRBV6-1 and TRBJ2-3; D might be TRBD2 (5 bases). The CDR3 extends over 15 amino acids. CDR1 MNHNS and CDR2 SASEGT come from the germline V gene. Trimming took off 8 bases at V and 1 base at J, with 16 bases between the two ends. CDR3 sequence (DNA): TGTGCCAGCCATCGACGGGGAAGCGGCACAGATACGCAGTATTTT. It encodes CASHRRGSGTDTQYF.

In its sample, this clonotype was seen a few times. Here the CDR3 reads CASSQHRDKKETQYF. The CDR3, as DNA: TGTGCCAGCAGCCAACACCGGGACAAAAAAGAGACCCAGTACTTC. The J gene is TRBJ2-5, the V gene TRBV14; possibly TRBD1 for D (6 bases). CDR3 length: 15 amino acids. Germline CDR1 is SGHDN and CDR2 is FVKESK. The germline V and J ends were trimmed by 2 bases and 3 bases, with 13 bases remaining between them. The whole variable domain, filled in from reference TRBV14 and TRBJ2-5, reads EAGVTQFPSHSVIEKGQTVTLRCDPISGHDNLYWYRRVMGKEIKFLLHFVKESKQDESGMPNNRFLAERTGGTYSTLKVQPAELEDSGVYFCASSQHRDKKETQYFGPGTRLLVL.

This clonotype came up many times. The V gene is TRBV28, the J gene TRBJ2-1; 14 nucleotides align to TRBD2. V dropped 5 bases and J dropped 9; count of bases not matched to a gene: 9. The CDR3 spans 16 residues. Per the germline V gene, CDR1 is MDHEN and CDR2 is SYDVKM. DNA of the CDR3: TGTGCCAGCAGTCTCTCCCCCGGGACTAGCGGGAGTGAGCAGTTCTTC. This codes for CASSLSPGTSGSEQFF.

This clonotype was detected many times. V gene TRBV20-1 combines with J gene TRBJ1-1; maybe TRBD1 (5 bases). Trimming stripped 0 bases from V and 4 bases from J, with 15 bases between. The CDR3 consists of 15 residues. The V gene's germline CDR1 is DFQATT and CDR2 SNEGSKA (reference sequence). CDR3 protein: CSARDPPGDGTEAFF. The DNA for the CDR3 is TGCAGTGCTAGAGATCCCCCGGGGGATGGCACTGAAGCTTTCTTT.

Many counts were recorded for this clonotype. V is TRBV7-9 and J is TRBJ1-1; weak D call: TRBD1 (6 bases). In germline, CDR1 is SEHNR, CDR2 FQNEAQ (reference sequence). This CDR3 has 14 amino acids. Between the trimmed V and J ends, which lost 2 bases and 3 bases, there was a span of 10 bases. Here the CDR3 DNA reads TGTGCCAGCAGCTTACGGGGGCAGGACACTGAAGCTTTCTTT. Its translation: CASSLRGQDTEAFF.

The chain links TRBV10-3 to TRBJ2-3; D not certain. This CDR3 is 13 amino acids long. The V gene's germline CDR1 is ENHRY and CDR2 SYGVKD. V lost 8 bases, J lost 2 bases, and 11 bases lay in between. The CDR3 DNA sequence: TGTGCCATCGGGCCGGATAACACAGATACGCAGTATTTT. It yields the protein CAIGPDNTDTQYF.

In its sample, this clonotype was seen a few times. This rearrangement joins TRBV20-1 to TRBJ2-7; D is possibly TRBD2 (7 bases). V shed 8 bases and J shed 7 bases, with 18 bases lying between them. This CDR3 is built from 12 residues. Germline loops: CDR1 DFQATT, CDR2 SNEGSKA (reference sequence). For the CDR3, the DNA is TGCAGTCAAGCGGGACAATCACGGGAGCAGTACTTC. Residues: CSQAGQSREQYF.

This clonotype was seen many times. The J gene is TRBJ2-1, the V gene TRBV20-1, with D possibly called TRBD1 or TRBD2 (5 bases each). Germline V gene data show CDR1 as DFQATT and CDR2 as SNEGSKA (reference sequence). Trimming removed 6 bases at V and 9 bases at J, with 15 bases between. The CDR3 runs 12 residues. The CDR3, as DNA: TGCAGTGCCAGGACGGGACCGCCTGAGCAGTTCTTC. It encodes CSARTGPPEQFF.

The sample holds many counts of this clonotype. This chain joins TRBV29-1 and TRBJ2-5; D call uncertain. Germline CDR1 and CDR2: SQVTM and ANQGSEA. This CDR3 is built from 12 residues. V lost 4 bases and J 2 bases, leaving 8 bases between the germline ends. The CDR3 here is CSVADGQETQYF. The CDR3, as DNA: TGCAGCGTTGCGGATGGGCAAGAGACCCAGTACTTC.

In its sample, this clonotype was seen many times. The chain recombines TRBV4-1 with TRBJ2-7; D unclear. V lost 4 bases to trimming and J lost 0 bases, with 7 bases between them. Germline V gene sequence: CDR1 MGHRA, CDR2 YSYEKL. The CDR3 spans 13 residues. CDR3 DNA: TGCGCCAGCAGCCCGGACGGCTCCTACGAGCAGTACTTC. Translation gives CASSPDGSYEQYF.

The V gene is TRBV25-1, the J gene TRBJ2-2; 12 positions agree with TRBD1. Germline lookup yields CDR1 MGHDK and CDR2 SYGVNS. V shed 2 bases, J shed 7 bases, and the junction held 5 bases outside the gene matches. The length of the CDR3 is 16 residues. CDR3 bases: TGTGCCAGCAGTGAAGCGGGACAGGGGGCTTTCGGGGAGCTGTTTTTT. This codes for CASSEAGQGAFGELFF.

The rearrangement uses TRBV28 and TRBJ2-1, with TRBD2 as a possible D gene (7 bases). CDR1 is MDHEN and CDR2 is SYDVKM in the germline V gene. This CDR3 region has 15 residues. Trimming pared 6 bases from V and 8 bases from J, leaving 20 bases between. Here the CDR3 DNA reads TGTGCCAGCAGCTTAGTCGGGGGGCTCGGCGATGAGCAGTTCTTC. Translated, it gives CASSLVGGLGDEQFF.

This rearrangement joins TRBV4-2 to TRBJ1-5; no definite D call. The CDR3 runs to 16 residues. CDR1 is LGHNA and CDR2 is YNFKEQ in the germline V gene. V gave up 0 bases and J gave up 1 base, with 10 bases separating them. The CDR3 region has the DNA TGTGCCAGCAGCCAAGATGTGGGGTACAGCAATCAGCCCCAGCATTTT. Protein sequence: CASSQDVGYSNQPQHF.

This clonotype occurred a few times. This sequence joins TRBV7-9 and TRBJ2-1, with 10 bases matching TRBD2. V lost 3 bases and J lost 8; bases outside the gene matches: 13. The CDR3 extends over 17 amino acids. Germline V gene data show CDR1 as SEHNR and CDR2 as FQNEAQ (reference sequence). The chain's CDR3 is CASSLDAPGLAIHEQFF. The CDR3 coding sequence is TGTGCCAGCAGCTTGGATGCTCCGGGACTAGCGATCCATGAGCAGTTCTTC.

This clonotype has only a few counts. Lacking the conserved final phenylalanine or tryptophan, this CDR3 likely reflects a read error. The V gene is TRBV20-1, the J gene TRBJ2-7; the D gene is possibly TRBD1 (6 bases). Trimming pared 5 bases from V and 0 bases from J, leaving 23 bases between. CDR1 and CDR2 from the germline V gene are DFQATT and SNEGSKA (reference sequence). This CDR3 has 17 amino acids. CDR3 in DNA: TGCAGTGCTCGAGCGCCCTTTCAGGGGTTCGACTCCTACGAGCAGTACCTC. Residues: CSARAPFQGFDSYEQYL.

This clonotype was seen at least ten times. The chain joins TRBV6-1 to TRBJ2-7; 9 positions match TRBD1. Germline lookup yields CDR1 MNHNS and CDR2 SASEGT. This CDR3 contains 14 residues. The J segment lost 5 bases and the V segment lost 6 bases, leaving 8 bases of the junction unmatched. The CDR3 loop reads CASRGTGPWDEQYF. Written as DNA, the CDR3 is TGTGCCAGCAGAGGGACAGGGCCCTGGGACGAGCAGTACTTC.

This clonotype showed up many times. V usage is TRBV14 and J usage is TRBJ2-1; 7 bases align to TRBD2. Germline values: CDR1 SGHDN, CDR2 FVKESK. The CDR3 is 15 amino acids. The J segment lost 5 bases and the V segment lost 4 bases, leaving 8 bases of the junction unmatched. The CDR3 bases are TGTGCCAGCAGCCCAACCGGGACTAAGCACAATGAGCAGTTCTTC. It encodes CASSPTGTKHNEQFF.